The 2 T cell receptor beta chains in this list originate from one sample, sequenced in a study of tumor-infiltrating lymphocytes in primary liver carcinoma. The authors made TCR beta cDNA from about 500 ng total RNA with a constant-region primer. Three rounds of nested multiplex PCR with slightly modified ARM-PCR produced TCR beta libraries. With TRBV1-TRBV30 forward primers and a C-beta reverse primer, the first two PCR rounds were run for about 10 cycles each. MiXCR was run by TCRdb on the multiplex PCR reads, yielding one entry per CDR3 protein. The sample consists of fewer than 110,000 distinct CDR3 sequences, about two thirds of them appearing once. Bulk tissue was left unsorted, and RNA and DNA were co-extracted from about 20-30 mg of it. Sequencing was done on a sample of liver tumor tissue from sampling region 2. Subset defined: tumor region T2, inferior pole. These receptors all stem from a woman aged 60-75 years with primary liver carcinoma and hepatitis B virus infection.

About this clonotype itself: Mismatch with germline at one junction end may stem from a read error. DNA of the CDR3: TGTGCCAGCAGTGAGCGTCCGGGGGTAAGCAATCAGCCCCGGCATTTT. It yields the protein CASSERPGVSNQPRHF. The chain couples TRBV6-1 to TRBJ1-5; TRBD1 might be the D (5 bases). The CDR3 is 16 residues long. Germline CDR1 reads MNHNS; CDR2 reads SASEGT.

As for this clonotype: This may arise from a read error, as a much more abundant clone is one base away. The genes are TRBV19 and TRBJ1-5; D gene ambiguous. The CDR3 covers 13 residues. Per the germline V gene, CDR1 is LNHDA and CDR2 is SQIVND (reference sequence). Trimming took off 7 bases at V and 5 bases at J, with 12 bases between the two ends. CDR3 in DNA: TGTGCCAGTAAGTTGACTCTCGATCAGCCCCAGCATTTT. It codes for CASKLTLDQPQHF. The entire variable domain, with the rest obtained from reference TRBV19 and TRBJ1-5, is as follows: DGGITQSPKYLFRKEGQNVTLSCEQNLNHDAMYWYRQDPGQGLRLIYYSQIVNDFQKGDIAEGYSVSREKKESFPLTVTSAQKNPTAFYLCASKLTLDQPQHFGDGTRLSIL.